The 21 T cell receptor beta chains below come from one sample, sequenced in a study of cytomegalovirus exposure and HLA in healthy donors. Primers: 60 Vbeta forward and 13 Jbeta reverse. Measured with immunoSEQ multiplex PCR; TCRdb has only the in-frame clones, and not every one. Altogether 110,000 to 150,000 clones are present, about two thirds being singletons, with the ten largest covering around 4.2%. The source material was PBMCs. The receptor set was obtained from a man aged 60 to 75 in good health and CMV-seronegative.

This chain connects TRBV5-1 to TRBJ2-7, with 7 bases aligning to TRBD1. The germline gives CDR1 SGHRS, CDR2 YFSETQ. The trim removed 5 bases at V and 4 bases at J, leaving 3 bases unmatched. The CDR3 totals 12 residues. The CDR3 here is CASSKGQYEQYF. CDR3 nucleotides: TGCGCCAGCAGTAAGGGACAGTACGAGCAGTACTTC. The full variable domain, rest sourced from reference TRBV5-1 and TRBJ2-7, is KAGVTQTPRYLIKTRGQQVTLSCSPISGHRSVSWYQQTPGQGLQFLFEYFSETQRNKGNFPGRFSGRQFSNSRSEMNVSTLELGDSALYLCASSKGQYEQYFGPGTRLTVT.

Only a few counts were recorded for this clone. The chain links TRBV7-3 to TRBJ2-3; TRBD1 matches 7 bases. Germline-derived CDR1 and CDR2 are SGHTA and FQGTGA. The CDR3 spans 16 residues. The trim removed 2 bases at V and 0 bases at J, leaving 5 bases unmatched. Here the CDR3 DNA reads TGTGCCAGCAGCTTAGCAGCAGGGGGTAGCACAGATACGCAGTATTTT. Its protein is CASSLAAGGSTDTQYF.

This clone was picked up a small number of times. The V and J genes are TRBV5-4 and TRBJ1-1; D possibly corresponds to TRBD1 (5 bases). Looked up from germline, CDR1 is SGHNT and CDR2 is YYREEE (reference sequence). Trimming took off 3 bases at V and 1 base at J, with 10 bases between the two ends. The CDR3 length is 14 residues. The CDR3 nucleotides are TGTGCCAGCAGCTCCGGGGGGAGGAACACTGAAGCTTTCTTT. It translates to CASSSGGRNTEAFF.

The J gene is TRBJ1-3, the V gene TRBV18; the match to TRBD1 covers 9 bases. Germline assignment: CDR1 KGHSH and CDR2 LQKENI. Trimming cost V 3 bases and J 3 bases; bases outside gene matches: 0. The CDR3 runs to 14 residues. CDR3 bases: TGTGCCAGCTCACCGGACAGGGGTGGAAACACCATATATTTT. Protein product: CASSPDRGGNTIYF.

The rearrangement uses TRBV19 and TRBJ1-1; D is ambiguous. The V end lost 7 bases, the J end lost 3 bases, and 12 bases lay between the germline ends. Germline-derived CDR1 and CDR2 are LNHDA and SQIVND (reference sequence). The CDR3 covers 13 residues. In DNA, the CDR3 is TGTGCCAGTAAGCGCCAACGAGACACTGAAGCTTTCTTT. Protein: CASKRQRDTEAFF.

This clone was counted between two and nine times. The V call is TRBV19, the J call TRBJ1-4, with a possible D match to TRBD1 (5 bases). Germline values: CDR1 LNHDA, CDR2 SQIVND (reference sequence). The V and J ends lost 3 bases and 6 bases respectively, with 14 bases between them. The CDR3 is 15 amino acids. The CDR3 DNA sequence: TGTGCCAGTAGTATGGAGCCGGACACTTATGAAAAACTGTTTTTT. Translated, it gives CASSMEPDTYEKLFF.

The rearrangement links TRBV18 to TRBJ1-1; no firm D call. Trimming took off 5 bases at V and 1 base at J, with 5 bases between the two ends. CDR1 and CDR2 (germline): KGHSH, LQKENI. CDR3 length equals 12 residues. The CDR3 sequence is CASSSPNTEAFF. The CDR3 DNA follows: TGTGCCAGCTCAAGCCCGAACACTGAAGCTTTCTTT.

Note on this clone: Other DNA sequences in this sample translate to the same CDR3. The V and J genes are TRBV28 and TRBJ2-7; D might be TRBD2 (6 bases). Germline assignment: CDR1 MDHEN and CDR2 SYDVKM. V lost 2 bases and J 0 bases, leaving 11 bases between the germline ends. The CDR3 covers 15 residues. CDR3 amino acids: CASSLGGSLSYEQYF. In DNA form, the CDR3 reads TGTGCCAGCAGTTTAGGGGGGTCCCTCTCCTACGAGCAGTACTTC.

The rearrangement uses TRBV25-1 and TRBJ2-3; TRBD2 aligns across 13 bases. Per germline, CDR1 MGHDK and CDR2 SYGVNS. After removal of 4 bases from V and 2 bases from J, the junction contained 3 bases not matched to a gene. This CDR3 contains 16 residues. CDR3 nucleotide sequence: TGTGCCAGCAGTGCGGGACTAGCGGGATTCACAGATACGCAGTATTTT. This sequence encodes CASSAGLAGFTDTQYF.

The gene calls are TRBV18 and TRBJ1-1, with TRBD1 matching 7 bases. This CDR3 has 16 amino acids. The V gene end was trimmed by 6 bases and the J gene end by 4 bases; junction bases not matched to a gene: 14. Germline CDR1 and CDR2: KGHSH and LQKENI. The CDR3 loop is CASSITGVGTGTEAFF. The CDR3, as DNA: TGTGCCAGCTCCATAACAGGGGTCGGAACCGGCACTGAAGCTTTCTTT.

This clone has just one count. The chain has TRBV30 and TRBJ2-1; 10 nucleotides line up with TRBD1. This CDR3 contains 13 residues. From germline, CDR1 is GTSNPN and CDR2 SVGIG (reference sequence). V shed 8 bases and J 7 bases; nucleotides not matched to a gene: 8. The CDR3 spells CARTGGLGNEQFF. The CDR3 region has the DNA TGTGCCCGGACAGGGGGTTTGGGAAATGAGCAGTTCTTC.

The chain has TRBV2 and TRBJ2-4, with no clear D. The CDR3 contains 12 residues. Germline assignment: CDR1 SNHLY and CDR2 FYNNEI. With 7 bases removed from V and 1 base from J, the gap between germline ends came to 5 bases. The CDR3 region is CASTEAKNIQYF. In DNA, the CDR3 is TGTGCCAGCACGGAGGCCAAAAACATTCAGTACTTC.

The chain combines TRBV13 with TRBJ2-1; 7 positions agree with TRBD1. This CDR3 spans 13 amino acids. Germline V lookup: CDR1 PRHDT, CDR2 FYEKMQ (reference sequence). V lost 3 bases to trimming and J lost 5 bases; unmatched junction nucleotides: 1. The CDR3 here is CASSLGTDNEQFF. The CDR3 nucleotides are TGTGCCAGCAGCTTGGGGACAGACAATGAGCAGTTCTTC.

The chain recombines TRBV30 with TRBJ2-1; unclear D gene. Between the trimmed V and J ends, which lost 2 bases and 4 bases, there was a span of 3 bases. Germline CDR1 is GTSNPN and CDR2 is SVGIG (reference sequence). The CDR3 is 11 residues long. The DNA for the CDR3 is TGTGCCTGGAGTCCGTACAATGAGCAGTTCTTC. Translating it yields CAWSPYNEQFF.

The V call is TRBV4-3, the J call TRBJ2-3, with 9 bases lining up with TRBD2. Germline loops: CDR1 LGHNA, CDR2 YSLEER. CDR3 size: 15 residues. Trimming cost V 1 base and J 4 bases; bases outside gene matches: 3. CDR3 nucleotide sequence: TGCGCCAGCAGCCAAGGGAGCGGGAGGCCAGATACGCAGTATTTT. The encoded protein is CASSQGSGRPDTQYF.

The J gene is TRBJ2-7, the V gene TRBV18; 8 positions match TRBD1. Germline V gene data show CDR1 as KGHSH and CDR2 as LQKENI. The CDR3 runs to 14 residues. V was clipped by 6 bases and J by 5 bases; unmatched bases: 9. The CDR3 spells CASSLYPGGDEQYF. The CDR3 DNA reads as TGTGCCAGCTCTCTATACCCAGGGGGCGACGAGCAGTACTTC.

The chain uses TRBV5-1 and TRBJ1-6; 9 nucleotides agree with TRBD1. V was clipped by 4 bases and J by 8 bases; unmatched bases: 4. This CDR3 region has 14 residues. CDR1 is SGHRS, CDR2 YFSETQ, per germline. CDR3 nucleotide sequence: TGCGCCAGCAGCGGGGGACAGGGTGATTCACCCCTCCACTTT. Translated, it gives CASSGGQGDSPLHF.

This clone came up once. V usage is TRBV28 and J usage is TRBJ2-5; TRBD1 agrees at 8 bases. The CDR3 runs to 15 residues. V trimming: 4 bases; J trimming: 5 bases; junction bases outside the gene matches: 9. Germline lookup yields CDR1 MDHEN and CDR2 SYDVKM. The CDR3 is CASSSSTGVGETQYF. CDR3 DNA sequence: TGTGCCAGCAGTTCCTCGACAGGGGTCGGCGAGACCCAGTACTTC.

CDR3 region: CASRMGQGNTEAFF. CDR3 nucleotide sequence: TGTGCCAGCAGAATGGGACAGGGGAACACTGAAGCTTTCTTT. The chain combines TRBV6-5 with TRBJ1-1, with 9 nucleotides matching TRBD1. The CDR3 covers 14 residues. CDR1 and CDR2 from the germline V gene are MNHEY and SVGAGI. J was trimmed by 1 base and V by 6 bases; bases with no gene match: 3.

This chain links TRBV9 with TRBJ2-2; 8 bases fit TRBD2. Trimming cost V 0 bases and J 4 bases; bases outside gene matches: 2. This CDR3 has 15 residues. Germline V lookup: CDR1 SGDLS, CDR2 YYNGEE. The CDR3 region is CASSVALAGTGELFF. The CDR3 nucleotides are TGTGCCAGCAGCGTAGCTCTAGCGGGCACCGGGGAGCTGTTTTTT.

This chain links TRBV30 with TRBJ2-2; D gene unclear. There are 15 residues in the CDR3. CDR1 and CDR2 from the germline V gene are GTSNPN and SVGIG (reference sequence). The V gene lost 0 bases and the J gene lost 2 bases, with 10 bases spanning the gap. The CDR3 coding sequence is TGTGCCTGGAGTGTGGAGATTACCAACACCGGGGAGCTGTTTTTT. Protein sequence: CAWSVEITNTGELFF.